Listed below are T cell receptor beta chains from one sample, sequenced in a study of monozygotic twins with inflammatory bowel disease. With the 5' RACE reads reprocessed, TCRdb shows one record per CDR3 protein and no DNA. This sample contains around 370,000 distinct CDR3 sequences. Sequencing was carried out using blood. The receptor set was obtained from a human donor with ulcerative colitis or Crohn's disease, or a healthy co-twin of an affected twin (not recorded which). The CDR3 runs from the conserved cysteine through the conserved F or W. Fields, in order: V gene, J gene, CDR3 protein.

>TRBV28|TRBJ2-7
CASSPLAGGAYEQYF
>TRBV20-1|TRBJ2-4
CSARPWDKENIQYF
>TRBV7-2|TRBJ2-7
CASSLASSGAYEQYF
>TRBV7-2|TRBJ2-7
CASSLRPGAGSNEQYF
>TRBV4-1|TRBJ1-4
CASSQDRQRDEKLFF
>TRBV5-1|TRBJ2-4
CASSLEGQGAETYF
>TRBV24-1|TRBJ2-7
CATSEPRDRVSYEQYF
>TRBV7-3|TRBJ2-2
CASSLIGSVPGELFF
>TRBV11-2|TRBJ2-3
CASSWTSGVIDTQYF
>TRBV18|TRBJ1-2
CASSPTIRVEAYGYTF
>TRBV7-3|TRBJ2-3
CAGSASGSTDTQYF
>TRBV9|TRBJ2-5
CASSPGQIETQYF
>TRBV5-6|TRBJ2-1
CASSLRGNNEQFF
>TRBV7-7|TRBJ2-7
CASSLGSQPPTYEQYF
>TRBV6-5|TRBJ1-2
CASRGQGTSGYTF
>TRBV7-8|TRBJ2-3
CASSFNGGGAQTDTQYF
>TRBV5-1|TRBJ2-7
CASSLEGTTYEQYF
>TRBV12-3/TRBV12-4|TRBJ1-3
CASTPWGADTIYF
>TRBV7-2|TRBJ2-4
CASSLVLRVGNIQYF
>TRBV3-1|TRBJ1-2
CASSQLDKQGYTF
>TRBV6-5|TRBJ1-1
CASRPPTGGKAFF
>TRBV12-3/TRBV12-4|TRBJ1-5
CASSPRTGHQPQHF
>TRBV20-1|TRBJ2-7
CSAREGGDFYEQYF
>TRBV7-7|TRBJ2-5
CASSLRAVETQYF
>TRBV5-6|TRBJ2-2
CASSFGSQGELFF
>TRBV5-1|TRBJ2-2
CASSSTGTANTGELFF
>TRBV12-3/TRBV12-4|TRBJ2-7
CASRLAGGSYELYF
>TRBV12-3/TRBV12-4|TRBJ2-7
CASSLTGTGAYEQYF
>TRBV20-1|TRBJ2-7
CSARVSSGISYEQYF
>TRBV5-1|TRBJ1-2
CASSADSYGYTF
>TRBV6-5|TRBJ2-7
CASSYGTGGSYEQYF
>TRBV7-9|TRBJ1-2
CASREEWEKDGYTF
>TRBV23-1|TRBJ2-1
CASRPLRGADNEQFF
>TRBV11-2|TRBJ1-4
CASSFIQGEKLFF
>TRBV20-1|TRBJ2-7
CSAPTGGGREQYF
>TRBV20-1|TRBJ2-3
CSAGGLGGPDTQYF
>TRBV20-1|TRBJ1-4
CSARQGMNEKLFF
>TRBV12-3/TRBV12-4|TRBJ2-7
CASTPGTQEQYF
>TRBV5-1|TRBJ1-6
CASSNGSSYNSPLHF
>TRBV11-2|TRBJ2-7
CASSFPPEQYF
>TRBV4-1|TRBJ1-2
CAGHKDYGYTF
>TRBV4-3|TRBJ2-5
CASSPFQGGRETQYF
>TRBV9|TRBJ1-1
CASSDRTGEGQNTEAFF
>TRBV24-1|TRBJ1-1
CATSDGRNTEAFF
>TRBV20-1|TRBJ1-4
CSARTGGTEKEKLFF
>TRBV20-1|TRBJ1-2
CSAQLQGFYGYTF
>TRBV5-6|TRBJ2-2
CASSFPSGGATGELFF
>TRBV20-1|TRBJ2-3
CSGRGDRTSGDTQYF
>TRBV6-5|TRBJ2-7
CASRGDPYYEQYF